Listed here are 26 T cell receptor beta chains from one sample, sequenced in a study of spatial heterogeneity in lung cancer. The time point is: sample taken at primary tumor resection. TCRdb reanalysed the 5' RACE reads using MiXCR and keeps one entry per CDR3 protein. The sample has about 5,500 distinct CDR3 sequences; roughly 3.8% are singletons. The material was normal lung tissue next to the tumor, obtained at surgery. These receptors all come from a male donor with early-stage non-small cell lung cancer.

This clonotype has more than one count but fewer than ten. The chain carries TRBV13 and TRBJ1-2; the D is unclear. Deletions cut 5 bases from V and 1 base from J, with 17 bases between. Per germline, CDR1 PRHDT and CDR2 FYEKMQ (reference sequence). The CDR3 has 16 amino acids. Here the CDR3 DNA reads TGTGCCAGCAGCCACGGTACCTTTGAAGTTAACTATGGCTACACCTTC. It specifies CASSHGTFEVNYGYTF.

This clonotype was recorded many times. This chain links TRBV28 with TRBJ2-3; tentative D call: TRBD1 (6 bases). Between the trimmed V and J ends, which lost 5 bases and 4 bases, there was a span of 13 bases. The CDR3 is 14 residues long. Per germline, CDR1 MDHEN and CDR2 SYDVKM. The CDR3 DNA reads as TGTGCCAGCAGTACCGGGACAACTCCAGATACGCAGTATTTT. It encodes CASSTGTTPDTQYF. Filled out from reference TRBV28 and TRBJ2-3, the complete variable domain reads DVKVTQSSRYLVKRTGEKVFLECVQDMDHENMFWYRQDPGLGLRLIYFSYDVKMKEKGDIPEGYSVSREKKERFSLILESASTNQTSMYLCASSTGTTPDTQYFGPGTRLTVL.

By frequency in the sample, this clonotype is medium-sized. This chain uses TRBV20-1 with TRBJ2-1; TRBD1 matches at 7 bases. CDR3 length: 15 amino acids. The V and J ends lost 5 bases and 3 bases, in that order; junction bases with no gene match: 10. The V gene's germline CDR1 is DFQATT and CDR2 SNEGSKA (reference sequence). The CDR3 nucleotides are TGCAGTGCTCGACAGGGATGGGGGCTCTACAATGAGCAGTTCTTC. Its protein product is CSARQGWGLYNEQFF.

This clonotype ranks as medium-sized. This chain joins TRBV4-2 and TRBJ1-1; 7 positions match TRBD1. The CDR3 contains 13 residues. Trimming took 1 base from V and 5 from J; bases not matched to a gene: 1. The V gene's germline CDR1 is LGHNA and CDR2 YNFKEQ. CDR3 residues: CASSQGQGTEAFF. The CDR3 bases are TGTGCCAGCAGCCAAGGACAGGGAACTGAAGCTTTCTTT.

Ten or more counts support this clonotype. The V gene is TRBV7-9, the J gene TRBJ2-2; tentatively, D is TRBD2 (6 bases). The germline V gene has CDR1 SEHNR and CDR2 FQNEAQ (reference sequence). This CDR3 contains 15 residues. V lost 5 bases to trimming and J lost 1 base, with 11 bases between them. The CDR3 DNA sequence: TGTGCCAGCAGCGAAGATAGCGGGAACACCGGGGAGCTGTTTTTT. Translated: CASSEDSGNTGELFF. The full variable domain, with the rest looked up from reference TRBV7-9 and TRBJ2-2, is DTGVSQNPRHKITKRGQNVTFRCDPISEHNRLYWYRQTLGQGPEFLTYFQNEAQLEKSRLLSDRFSAERPKGSFSTLEIQRTEQGDSAMYLCASSEDSGNTGELFFGEGSRLTVL.

This clonotype has ten or more counts. This sequence joins TRBV4-2 and TRBJ1-5, with D maybe TRBD1 (6 bases). Germline CDR1 LGHNA, CDR2 YNFKEQ. CDR3 length equals 15 residues. V lost 0 bases and J lost 2, with 8 bases in between. The CDR3 here is CASSQEAGGNQPQHF. The CDR3 DNA sequence: TGTGCCAGCAGCCAAGAGGCAGGGGGCAATCAGCCCCAGCATTTT.

Relative to its sample, this clonotype is medium-sized. The chain recombines TRBV20-1 with TRBJ1-5; D possibly corresponds to TRBD1 (5 bases). Germline V gene lookup returns CDR1 DFQATT and CDR2 SNEGSKA (reference sequence). V lost 1 base to trimming and J lost 5 bases, with 12 bases between them. There are 14 residues in the CDR3. The CDR3 is CSARGGGRDQPQHF. The CDR3 DNA is TGCAGTGCTAGAGGCGGGGGAAGGGATCAGCCCCAGCATTTT.

This clonotype is medium-sized (0.01 to 0.1%) by share. The DNA for the CDR3 is TGTGCCTGGACCACGGACGGCTACTATGGCTACACCTTC. Translating gives CAWTTDGYYGYTF. The V and J genes are TRBV30 and TRBJ1-2; D is ambiguous. The CDR3 covers 13 residues. CDR1 and CDR2 (germline): GTSNPN, SVGIG (reference sequence). Trimming pared 4 bases from V and 3 bases from J, leaving 12 bases between.

This clonotype was recorded at least ten times. The chain has TRBV5-1 and TRBJ1-5; maybe TRBD1 (5 bases). Trimming pared 4 bases from V and 5 bases from J, leaving 13 bases between. The CDR3 loop spans 14 amino acids. Germline-derived CDR1 and CDR2 are SGHRS and YFSETQ. CDR3 bases: TGCGCCAGCAGCCGGGACGGCGGTGATCAGCCCCAGCATTTT. Amino acids: CASSRDGGDQPQHF.

This clonotype is classed as medium-sized. V gene TRBV10-3 combines with J gene TRBJ2-1, with TRBD2 matching over 11 bases. Germline V gives CDR1 ENHRY, CDR2 SYGVKD. The CDR3 covers 17 residues. The J segment lost 7 bases and the V segment lost 2 bases, leaving 10 bases of the junction unmatched. DNA for the CDR3: TGTGCCATCAGTGAGGACCGTCCGGGACTAGCGGTTAATGAGCAGTTCTTC. As protein: CAISEDRPGLAVNEQFF.

By share, this clonotype counts as medium-sized. This sequence joins TRBV30 and TRBJ2-5; TRBD1 might be the D (5 bases). V dropped 1 base and J dropped 5 bases, with 8 bases sitting between them. CDR1 and CDR2 (germline): GTSNPN, SVGIG (reference sequence). CDR3 size: 12 residues. CDR3 nucleotide sequence: TGTGCCTGGAGTGAACAGGTTGAGACCCAGTACTTC. This gives the protein CAWSEQVETQYF. The full variable domain, in which reference TRBV30 and TRBJ2-5 provide the parts outside the CDR3, is SQTIHQWPATLVQPVGSPLSLECTVEGTSNPNLYWYRQAAGRGLQLLFYSVGIGQISSEVPQNLSASRPQDRQFILSSKKLLLSDSGFYLCAWSEQVETQYFGPGTRLLVL.

By share of the sample, this clonotype is medium-sized. The V call is TRBV20-1, the J call TRBJ1-4, with D possibly TRBD1 on 6 matching bases. V lost 0 bases and J 0 bases, leaving 17 bases between the germline ends. Germline CDR1 reads DFQATT; CDR2 reads SNEGSKA (reference sequence). The CDR3 spans 18 residues. The CDR3 sequence: CSARDPRGRESTNEKLFF. The CDR3 DNA reads as TGCAGTGCTAGAGATCCCCGGGGGCGGGAATCAACTAATGAAAAACTGTTTTTT.

This clonotype counts as medium-sized. The rearrangement uses TRBV5-1 and TRBJ1-2; D is uncertain. Germline V CDR1 and CDR2: SGHRS, YFSETQ. V was trimmed by 0 bases and J by 14 bases, leaving 14 bases between them. The CDR3 loop spans 12 amino acids. CDR3 in DNA: TGCGCCAGCAGCTTGGATGGGGTCGTGTGGACCTTC. It specifies CASSLDGVVWTF.

On this clonotype itself: A much more abundant neighbour one base away suggests this may be a read error. The V gene is TRBV12-3 or TRBV12-4, the J gene TRBJ2-6; 8 bases align to TRBD1. CDR3 size: 15 residues. CDR3 nucleotides: TGTGCCAGCAGACACGGGACAGGTGGGACCAACGTCCTGACTTTC. Translating it yields CASRHGTGGTNVLTF.

Many counts were recorded for this clonotype. The chain carries TRBV20-1 and TRBJ1-1; 8 nucleotides line up with TRBD1. Germline-derived CDR1 and CDR2 are DFQATT and SNEGSKA (reference sequence). This CDR3 is built from 11 residues. Germline trimming cut 5 bases from V and 9 bases from J; bases unmatched to any gene: 5. The CDR3: CSAVDRGKAFF. Here the CDR3 DNA reads TGCAGTGCTGTCGACAGGGGAAAAGCTTTCTTT.

This clonotype is labeled medium-sized. The chain combines TRBV11-3 with TRBJ2-2, with 7 bases identical to TRBD1. This CDR3 spans 14 amino acids. The germline V gene has CDR1 SGHNT and CDR2 YENEEA. Trimming took 7 bases from V and 6 from J; bases not matched to a gene: 8. CDR3 residues: CASTPLGTAGELFF. The CDR3 DNA reads TGTGCCAGCACCCCCCTCGGGACAGCCGGGGAGCTGTTTTTT.

This clonotype was detected ten times or more. The chain links TRBV6-4 to TRBJ2-1, with D tentatively TRBD2 (5 bases). The CDR3 is made up of 16 amino acids. Germline V gene data show CDR1 as MRHNA and CDR2 as SNTAGT. Trimming took off 0 bases at V and 4 bases at J, with 13 bases between the two ends. The CDR3 loop is CASSDSTAGEYNEQFF. DNA for the CDR3: TGTGCCAGCAGTGACTCGACCGCCGGGGAGTACAATGAGCAGTTCTTC.

This clonotype was seen ten or more times. The V gene is TRBV6-1, the J gene TRBJ2-3; D ambiguous. Trimming removed 2 bases from V and 6 bases from J, with 6 bases in between. The germline CDR1 and CDR2 sequences are MNHNS and SASEGT. This CDR3 spans 12 amino acids. CDR3 coding DNA: TGTGCCAGCAGTGAAACAGAGGATACGCAGTATTTT. It translates to CASSETEDTQYF.

By share, this clonotype counts as medium-sized. V and J are TRBV6-5 and TRBJ1-1; D unresolved. The CDR3 runs 13 residues. Trimming removed 11 bases at V and 1 base at J, with 14 bases between. Germline V gives CDR1 MNHEY, CDR2 SVGAGI. Here the CDR3 reads CAAREGRNTEAFF. CDR3 nucleotides: TGTGCCGCACGGGAAGGGAGGAACACTGAAGCTTTCTTT.

Judged by abundance, this clonotype is medium-sized (0.01 to 0.1%). This CDR3 is CAWHPPEVAYNEQFF. In nucleotides, the CDR3 is TGTGCCTGGCACCCGCCCGAGGTGGCGTACAATGAGCAGTTCTTC. The chain has TRBV30 and TRBJ2-1; D is unresolved. Germline values: CDR1 GTSNPN, CDR2 SVGIG (reference sequence). There are 15 residues in the CDR3. V was shortened by 5 bases and J by 4 bases, with 18 bases between the two germline ends.

This clonotype was recorded many times. This chain uses TRBV7-9 with TRBJ1-1; D perhaps matches TRBD1 (6 bases). Germline lookup yields CDR1 SEHNR and CDR2 FQNEAQ (reference sequence). Trimming took off 5 bases at V and 5 bases at J, with 21 bases between the two ends. The CDR3 spans 16 residues. The CDR3 region is CASSPGQIQVRTEAFF. The CDR3, as DNA: TGTGCCAGCAGCCCCGGACAGATTCAAGTGAGAACTGAAGCTTTCTTT.

The sample holds many counts of this clonotype. The chain combines TRBV5-1 with TRBJ2-7; 9 positions agree with TRBD1. The V and J ends lost 3 bases and 1 base, in that order; junction bases with no gene match: 2. The CDR3 sequence is 14 residues long. Looked up from germline, CDR1 is SGHRS and CDR2 is YFSETQ. CDR3 coding DNA: TGCGCCAGCAGCTCGACAGGGGGTTCCTACGAGCAGTACTTC. Translating gives CASSSTGGSYEQYF.

Remarks on this clonotype: This may be a read error: a much more frequent sequence differs by one nucleotide. This chain uses TRBV12-3 or TRBV12-4 with TRBJ2-1, with 7 bases lining up with TRBD2. Trimming at V came to 6 bases and at J to 7 bases, leaving 6 bases not matched to a gene. CDR3 length: 13 amino acids. CDR3 sequence reads: CASRRDYGNEQFF. CDR3 DNA sequence: TGTGCCAGCAGGCGGGACTATGGGAATGAGCAGTTCTTC.

This clonotype was seen ten or more times. The genes are TRBV12-3 or TRBV12-4 and TRBJ2-5, with D possibly being TRBD1 (6 bases). The CDR3 extends over 16 amino acids. V lost 6 bases to trimming and J lost 2 bases, with 19 bases between them. The CDR3 coding sequence is TGTGCCAGCAGCAAGAAAACCGGGACAATTCAAGAGACCCAGTACTTC. This encodes CASSKKTGTIQETQYF.

V is TRBV5-1 and J is TRBJ2-7, with TRBD2 as a possible D gene (6 bases). Germline CDR1 reads SGHRS; CDR2 reads YFSETQ. V was clipped by 4 bases and J by 6 bases, with 17 bases between them. The CDR3 covers 14 residues. The CDR3 sequence is CASSGGTGEFEQYF. The CDR3 DNA reads TGCGCCAGCAGCGGCGGGACGGGTGAGTTCGAGCAGTACTTC.

This clonotype was seen many times. The chain has TRBV15 and TRBJ2-1, with D unresolved. CDR1 LNHNV and CDR2 YYDKDF come from the germline V gene (reference sequence). CDR3 length equals 13 residues. With 0 bases removed from V and 7 bases from J, the gap between germline ends came to 7 bases. CDR3 loop: CATSRDLVNEQFF. CDR3 sequence (DNA): TGTGCCACCAGCAGAGATCTTGTTAATGAGCAGTTCTTC.